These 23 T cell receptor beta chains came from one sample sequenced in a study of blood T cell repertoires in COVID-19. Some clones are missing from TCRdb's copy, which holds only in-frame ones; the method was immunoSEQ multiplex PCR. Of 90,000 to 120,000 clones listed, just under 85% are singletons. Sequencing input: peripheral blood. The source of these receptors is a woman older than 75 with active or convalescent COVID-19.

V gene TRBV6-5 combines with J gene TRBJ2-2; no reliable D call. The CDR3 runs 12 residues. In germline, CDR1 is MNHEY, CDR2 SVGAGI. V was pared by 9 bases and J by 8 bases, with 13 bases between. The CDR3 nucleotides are TGTGCCAGTAAGGAGTTTCTAGGGGAGCTGTTTTTT. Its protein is CASKEFLGELFF.

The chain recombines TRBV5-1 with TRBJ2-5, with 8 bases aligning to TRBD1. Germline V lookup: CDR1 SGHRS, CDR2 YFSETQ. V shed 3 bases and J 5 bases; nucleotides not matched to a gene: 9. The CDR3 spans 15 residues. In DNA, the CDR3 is TGCGCCAGCAGCTCTACCCCAGGGGGCGGGGAGACCCAGTACTTC. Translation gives CASSSTPGGGETQYF.

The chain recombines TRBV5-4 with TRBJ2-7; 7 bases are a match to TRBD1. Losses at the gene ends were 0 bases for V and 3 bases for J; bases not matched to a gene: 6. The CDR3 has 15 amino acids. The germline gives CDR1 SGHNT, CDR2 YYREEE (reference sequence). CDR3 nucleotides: TGTGCCAGCAGCTTGGCGGGACAGATCAACTACGAGCAGTACTTC. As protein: CASSLAGQINYEQYF. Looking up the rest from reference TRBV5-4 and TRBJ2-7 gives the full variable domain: ETGVTQSPTHLIKTRGQQVTLRCSSQSGHNTVSWYQQALGQGPQFIFQYYREEENGRGNFPPRFSGLQFPNYSSELNVNALELDDSALYLCASSLAGQINYEQYFGPGTRLTVT.

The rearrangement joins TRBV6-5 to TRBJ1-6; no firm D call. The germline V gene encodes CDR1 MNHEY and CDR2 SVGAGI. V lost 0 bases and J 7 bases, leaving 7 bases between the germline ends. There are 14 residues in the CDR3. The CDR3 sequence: CASSYSPPNSPLHF. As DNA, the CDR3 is TGTGCCAGCAGTTACTCCCCCCCGAATTCACCCCTCCACTTT.

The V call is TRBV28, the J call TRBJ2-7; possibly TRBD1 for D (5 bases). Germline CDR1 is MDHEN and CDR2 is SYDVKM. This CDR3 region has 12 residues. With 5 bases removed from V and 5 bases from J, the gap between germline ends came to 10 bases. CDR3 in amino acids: CASSLPGNEQYF. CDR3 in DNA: TGTGCCAGCAGTCTACCAGGGAACGAGCAGTACTTC.

This CDR3 is CASISTGFSPLHF. CDR3 DNA: TGTGCCAGCATAAGCACAGGCTTTTCACCCCTCCACTTT. The rearrangement uses TRBV2 and TRBJ1-6; weak D call: TRBD1 (5 bases). Germline V gene sequence: CDR1 SNHLY, CDR2 FYNNEI. The germline V and J ends were trimmed by 7 bases and 9 bases, with 13 bases remaining between them. CDR3 length: 13 residues. The entire variable domain, with the rest obtained from reference TRBV2 and TRBJ1-6, is as follows: EPEVTQTPSHQVTQMGQEVILRCVPISNHLYFYWYRQILGQKVEFLVSFYNNEISEKSEIFDDQFSVERPDGSNFTLKIRSTKLEDSAMYFCASISTGFSPLHFGNGTRLTVT.

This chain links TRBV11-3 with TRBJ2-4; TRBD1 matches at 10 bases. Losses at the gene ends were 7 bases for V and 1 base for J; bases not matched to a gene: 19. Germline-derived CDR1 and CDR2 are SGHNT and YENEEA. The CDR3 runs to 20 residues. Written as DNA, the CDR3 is TGTGCCAGCAATCTAACCCCCCCCGGGACAGGGGAAGGGGCCAAAAACATTCAGTACTTC. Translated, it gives CASNLTPPGTGEGAKNIQYF. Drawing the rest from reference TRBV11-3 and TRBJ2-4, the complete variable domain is EAGVVQSPRYKIIEKKQPVAFWCNPISGHNTLYWYLQNLGQGPELLIRYENEEAVDDSQLPKDRFSAERLKGVDSTLKIQPAELGDSAVYLCASNLTPPGTGEGAKNIQYFGAGTRLSVL.

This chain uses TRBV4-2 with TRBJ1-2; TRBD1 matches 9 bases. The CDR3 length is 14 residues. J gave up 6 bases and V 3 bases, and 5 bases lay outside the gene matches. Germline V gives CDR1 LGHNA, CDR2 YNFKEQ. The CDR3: CASSHRDREDGYTF. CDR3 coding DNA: TGTGCCAGCAGCCATAGGGACAGGGAAGATGGCTACACCTTC.

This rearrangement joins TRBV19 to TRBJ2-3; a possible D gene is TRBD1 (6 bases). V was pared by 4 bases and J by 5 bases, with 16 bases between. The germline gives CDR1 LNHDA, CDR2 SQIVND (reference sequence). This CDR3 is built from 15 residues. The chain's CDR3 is CASSKPLGRGDTQYF. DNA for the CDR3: TGTGCCAGTAGTAAACCTCTAGGCAGGGGAGATACGCAGTATTTT.

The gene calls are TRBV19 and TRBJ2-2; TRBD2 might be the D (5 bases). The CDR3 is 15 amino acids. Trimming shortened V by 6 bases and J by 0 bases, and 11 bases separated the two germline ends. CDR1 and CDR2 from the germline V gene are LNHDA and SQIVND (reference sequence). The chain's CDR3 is CASRRANANTGELFF. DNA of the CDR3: TGTGCCAGTAGGAGGGCAAACGCGAACACCGGGGAGCTGTTTTTT.

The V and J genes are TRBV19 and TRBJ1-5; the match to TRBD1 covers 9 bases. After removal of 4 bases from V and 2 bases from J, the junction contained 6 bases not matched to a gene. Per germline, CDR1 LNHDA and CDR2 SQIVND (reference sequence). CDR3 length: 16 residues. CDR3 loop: CASSNTGGRGNQPQHF. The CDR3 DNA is TGTGCCAGTAGTAATACAGGGGGCCGGGGCAATCAGCCCCAGCATTTT.

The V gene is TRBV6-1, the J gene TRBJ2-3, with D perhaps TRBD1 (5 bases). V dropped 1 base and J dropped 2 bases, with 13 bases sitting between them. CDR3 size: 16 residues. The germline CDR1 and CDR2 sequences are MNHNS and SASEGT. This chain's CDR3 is CASSEEGFRITDTQYF. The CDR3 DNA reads TGTGCCAGCAGTGAAGAGGGGTTCAGGATCACAGATACGCAGTATTTT.

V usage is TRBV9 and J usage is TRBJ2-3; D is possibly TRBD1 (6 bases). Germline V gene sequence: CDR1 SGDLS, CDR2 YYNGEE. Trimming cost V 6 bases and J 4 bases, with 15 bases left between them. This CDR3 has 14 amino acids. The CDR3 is CASTITGTSDTQYF. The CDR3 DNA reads TGTGCCAGCACCATCACAGGGACCTCAGATACGCAGTATTTT.

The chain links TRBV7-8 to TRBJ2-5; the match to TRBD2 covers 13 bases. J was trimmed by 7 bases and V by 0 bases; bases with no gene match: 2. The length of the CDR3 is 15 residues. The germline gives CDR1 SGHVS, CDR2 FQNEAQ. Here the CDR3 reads CASSLAGTSGATQYF. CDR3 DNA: TGTGCCAGCAGCTTAGCAGGGACTAGCGGGGCGACCCAGTACTTC.

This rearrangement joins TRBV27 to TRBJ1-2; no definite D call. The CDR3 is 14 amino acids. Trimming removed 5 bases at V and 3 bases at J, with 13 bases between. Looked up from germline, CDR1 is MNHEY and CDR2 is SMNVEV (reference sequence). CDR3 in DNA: TGTGCCAGCAGTCTCGCCGGGGAAGACTATGGCTACACCTTC. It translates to CASSLAGEDYGYTF.

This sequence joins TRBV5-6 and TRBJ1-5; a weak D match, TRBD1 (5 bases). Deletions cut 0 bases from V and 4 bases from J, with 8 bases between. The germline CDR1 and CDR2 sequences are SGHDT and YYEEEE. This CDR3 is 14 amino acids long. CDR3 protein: CASSLGQTNQPQHF. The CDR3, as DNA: TGTGCCAGCAGCTTGGGACAGACTAATCAGCCCCAGCATTTT.

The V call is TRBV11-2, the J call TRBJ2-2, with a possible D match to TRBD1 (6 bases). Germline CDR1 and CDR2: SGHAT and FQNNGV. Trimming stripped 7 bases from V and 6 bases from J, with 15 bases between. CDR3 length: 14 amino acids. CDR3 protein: CASTTIAGAGELFF. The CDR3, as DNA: TGTGCCAGCACCACTATTGCAGGGGCCGGGGAGCTGTTTTTT.

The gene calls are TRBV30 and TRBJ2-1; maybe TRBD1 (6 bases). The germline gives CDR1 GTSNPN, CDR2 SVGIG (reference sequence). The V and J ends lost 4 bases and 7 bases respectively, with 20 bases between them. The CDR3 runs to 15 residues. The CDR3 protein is CAWNPKGTHPNEQFF. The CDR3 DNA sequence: TGTGCCTGGAACCCTAAGGGGACACATCCTAATGAGCAGTTCTTC.

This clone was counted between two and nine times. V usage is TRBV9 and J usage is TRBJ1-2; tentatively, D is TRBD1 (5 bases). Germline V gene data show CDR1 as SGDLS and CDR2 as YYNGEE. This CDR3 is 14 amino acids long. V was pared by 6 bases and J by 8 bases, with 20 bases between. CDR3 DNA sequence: TGTGCCAGCAACCCTTCAGGGATGGAAGGCGGCTACACCTTC. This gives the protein CASNPSGMEGGYTF.

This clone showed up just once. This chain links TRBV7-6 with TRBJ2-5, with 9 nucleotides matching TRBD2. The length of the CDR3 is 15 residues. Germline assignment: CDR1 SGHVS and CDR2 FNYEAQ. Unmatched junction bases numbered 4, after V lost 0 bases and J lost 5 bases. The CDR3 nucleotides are TGTGCCAGCAGCTTAGCTAGCGGGAGATCCGAGACCCAGTACTTC. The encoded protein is CASSLASGRSETQYF. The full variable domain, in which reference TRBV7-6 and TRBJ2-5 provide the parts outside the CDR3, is GAGVSQSPRYKVTKRGQDVALRCDPISGHVSLYWYRQALGQGPEFLTYFNYEAQQDKSGLPNDRFSAERPEGSISTLTIQRTEQRDSAMYRCASSLASGRSETQYFGPGTRLLVL.

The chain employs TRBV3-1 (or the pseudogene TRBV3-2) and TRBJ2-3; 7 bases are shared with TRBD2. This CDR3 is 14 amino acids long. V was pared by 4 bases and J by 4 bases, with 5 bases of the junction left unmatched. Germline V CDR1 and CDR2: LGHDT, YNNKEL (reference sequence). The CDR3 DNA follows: TGTGCCAGCAGCCCAGGACTAGGAGCAGATACGCAGTATTTT. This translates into CASSPGLGADTQYF.

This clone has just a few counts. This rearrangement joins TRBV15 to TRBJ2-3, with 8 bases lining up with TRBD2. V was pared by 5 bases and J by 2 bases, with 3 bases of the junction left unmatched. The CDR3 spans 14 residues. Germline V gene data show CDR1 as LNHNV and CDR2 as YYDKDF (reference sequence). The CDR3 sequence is CATSAGGYTDTQYF. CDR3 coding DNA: TGTGCCACCAGCGCGGGAGGATACACAGATACGCAGTATTTT.

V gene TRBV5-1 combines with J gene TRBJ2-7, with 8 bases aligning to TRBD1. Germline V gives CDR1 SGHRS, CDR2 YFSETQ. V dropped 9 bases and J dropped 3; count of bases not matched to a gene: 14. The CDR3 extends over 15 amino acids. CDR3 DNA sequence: TGCGCCACCTCGACCGGATCGACAGGGGTCTACGAGCAGTACTTC. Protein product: CATSTGSTGVYEQYF.